This passage covers 10 T cell receptor beta chains from one sample sequenced in a study of cytomegalovirus exposure and HLA in healthy donors (TCRdb year 2017). Libraries were prepared through the immunoSEQ multiplex PCR assay. A mixture of 60 forward primers for TCR Vbeta segments and 13 reverse primers for TCR Jbeta segments was used in the multiplex PCR. In TCRdb, the immuneACCESS table is reduced to in-frame sequences with V and J assigned. These tables do not hold every clone; where another copy was compared, an unresolved V gene accounts for under half, and the others remain unexplained. This sample is represented by about 160,000 clones; around 80% of them were singletons. The ten most abundant clones make up roughly 2.3% of the sample. The sample was PBMCs. The receptors come from a male donor in good health and CMV-seronegative.

This clone is a singleton in its sample. The chain uses TRBV30 and TRBJ2-7, with 7 nucleotides matching TRBD2. J lost 0 bases, V lost 2 bases, and 7 bases had no gene match. Germline values: CDR1 GTSNPN, CDR2 SVGIG (reference sequence). This CDR3 is built from 15 residues. CDR3 coding DNA: TGTGCCTGGAGTAACTGGGGGGGTAACTCCTACGAGCAGTACTTC. This codes for CAWSNWGGNSYEQYF.

The chain recombines TRBV6-1 with TRBJ1-4; 7 nucleotides line up with TRBD1. Per germline, CDR1 MNHNS and CDR2 SASEGT. This CDR3 comprises 14 residues. The V gene end was trimmed by 1 base and the J gene end by 10 bases; junction bases not matched to a gene: 6. CDR3 sequence reads: CASSEDIAGGKLFF. CDR3 in DNA: TGTGCCAGCAGTGAAGATATAGCAGGGGGAAAACTGTTTTTT.

This clone was found once. Other DNA sequences in the same sample also yield this CDR3. The chain is built from TRBV5-1 and TRBJ2-3; 8 nucleotides match TRBD1. Germline CDR1 is SGHRS and CDR2 is YFSETQ. This CDR3 has 14 residues. V trimming: 1 base; J trimming: 4 bases; junction bases outside the gene matches: 2. In nucleotides, the CDR3 is TGCGCCAGCAGCTTGCGGACAGGGTCAGATACGCAGTATTTT. Encoded protein: CASSLRTGSDTQYF.

The chain employs TRBV4-1 and TRBJ2-5; 9 bases line up with TRBD1. The DNA end is a closer match to TRBJ2-7, so the J assignment may be wrong. The V gene's germline CDR1 is MGHRA and CDR2 YSYEKL. The CDR3 loop spans 15 amino acids. The CDR3 is CASSQAGQGSYEQYF. The CDR3 region has the DNA TGCGCCAGCAGCCAAGCGGGACAGGGCTCCTACGAGCAGTACTTC.

This clone was seen only a few times. The chain combines TRBV5-1 with TRBJ1-1, with 9 bases fitting TRBD1. V was clipped by 1 base and J by 6 bases; unmatched bases: 4. Germline CDR1 SGHRS, CDR2 YFSETQ. CDR3 length: 14 residues. CDR3 in amino acids: CASSLSTGGPEAFF. DNA for the CDR3: TGCGCCAGCAGCTTGTCTACAGGGGGCCCTGAAGCTTTCTTT.

The rearrangement uses TRBV27 and TRBJ2-3, with D maybe TRBD2 (5 bases). V was clipped by 0 bases and J by 0 bases, with 7 bases between them. This CDR3 contains 15 residues. The germline V gene encodes CDR1 MNHEY and CDR2 SMNVEV (reference sequence). In DNA form, the CDR3 reads TGTGCCAGCAGTTTATCGGGCGGGAGCACAGATACGCAGTATTTT. It yields the protein CASSLSGGSTDTQYF.

The chain recombines TRBV11-2 with TRBJ1-2; TRBD1 matches 9 bases. The CDR3 is 16 amino acids. The V segment lost 5 bases and the J segment 4 bases; nucleotides outside the gene matches: 11. CDR1 is SGHAT, CDR2 FQNNGV, per germline. The CDR3 sequence: CASSPIRPGQGYGYTF. DNA of the CDR3: TGTGCCAGCAGCCCTATACGCCCGGGACAGGGCTATGGCTACACCTTC. The full variable domain, completed using reference TRBV11-2 and TRBJ1-2, is EAGVAQSPRYKIIEKRQSVAFWCNPISGHATLYWYQQILGQGPKLLIQFQNNGVVDDSQLPKDRFSAERLKGVDSTLKIQPAKLEDSAVYLCASSPIRPGQGYGYTFGSGTRLTVV.

The gene calls are TRBV2 and TRBJ2-1; 9 nucleotides line up with TRBD1. The CDR3 sequence is 13 residues long. J gave up 3 bases and V 11 bases, and 5 bases lay outside the gene matches. CDR1 is SNHLY, CDR2 FYNNEI, per germline. CDR3 nucleotides: TGTGCCCACCGGGACAGGGTCTACAATGAGCAGTTCTTC. It is translated as CAHRDRVYNEQFF.

Comments on this clone: An end of the junction differs from the germline gene, which may be a read error. The rearrangement uses TRBV9 and TRBJ1-2, with D maybe TRBD1 (6 bases). Germline CDR1 is SGDLS and CDR2 is YYNGEE. The length of the CDR3 is 16 residues. CDR3 amino acids: CASSVGGGPNHYGYTF. CDR3 in DNA: TGCGCCAGCAGCGTAGGGGGGGGGCCCAATCACTATGGCTACACCTTC.

This rearrangement joins TRBV7-9 to TRBJ2-3; TRBD2 matches at 9 bases. The V gene's germline CDR1 is SEHNR and CDR2 FQNEAQ (reference sequence). This CDR3 contains 17 residues. V was pared by 2 bases and J by 4 bases, with 10 bases of the junction left unmatched. CDR3 residues: CASSLSRLADIADTQYF. The CDR3 nucleotides read TGTGCCAGCAGCTTATCGCGACTAGCGGATATAGCAGATACGCAGTATTTT.